This is a list of T cell receptor beta chains from one sample in a study of shared clonotypes between healthy human individuals. Sequencing was performed with immunoSEQ multiplex PCR; in TCRdb, only in-frame clones are kept and a portion is missing. The table lists 1,500,000 or so clones, roughly 96% of them singletons. Sequenced: naive CD4+ T cells sorted from blood. Receptor source: a man aged 25 to 45 in good health. The CDR3 runs from the conserved cysteine through the conserved F or W. D genes are given only for firm matches. Clone size is given for some rows only: seen once, a few or many times, or a class if the clone is expanded.

>NA|TRBJ2-7|TRBV6-6|NA
CASTRDFSSYEQYF
TGTGCCAGCACTCGGGACTTCAGCTCCTACGAGCAGTACTTC
>NA|TRBJ2-7|TRBV4-2|NA
CASSQTYRQGGYEQYF
TGTGCCAGCAGCCAAACGTACAGACAAGGAGGCTACGAGCAGTACTTC
>NA|TRBJ2-5|TRBV9|NA
CASSVGSSFETQYF
TGTGCCAGCAGCGTAGGGTCTAGCTTTGAGACCCAGTACTTC
>NA|TRBJ2-7|TRBV11-3|TRBD2
CASSLEGASGAYEQYF
TGTGCCAGCAGCTTAGAAGGGGCTAGCGGGGCGTACGAGCAGTACTTC
>NA|TRBJ2-1|TRBV4-3|TRBD2
CASSSLAGGYNEQFF
TGCGCCAGCAGCTCACTAGCGGGAGGCTACAATGAGCAGTTCTTC
>NA|TRBJ2-5|TRBV19|TRBD1
CASSTPGQGAGRYF
TGTGCCAGTAGTACTCCGGGACAGGGGGCCGGGCGGTACTTC
>NA|TRBJ1-5|TRBV6-1|NA
CASSEVLNSNQPQHF
TGTGCCAGCAGTGAAGTACTAAATAGCAATCAGCCCCAGCATTTT
>NA|TRBJ2-7|TRBV28|NA
CASRQPDWGEQYF
TGTGCCAGCAGACAGCCAGACTGGGGGGAGCAGTACTTC
>NA|TRBJ1-1|TRBV9|NA
CASSVAPTLMNTEAFF
TGTGCCAGCAGCGTAGCACCAACACTCATGAACACTGAAGCTTTCTTT
>once|TRBJ1-1|TRBV7-9|NA
CASSIWTEEAFF
TGTGCCAGCAGCATTTGGACAGAGGAAGCTTTCTTT
>NA|TRBJ2-7|TRBV5-1|TRBD2
CASSLGPGLGDEQYF
TGCGCCAGCAGCTTGGGACCGGGACTAGGGGACGAGCAGTACTTC
>NA|TRBJ2-7|TRBV5-1|TRBD1
CASSQLGQGVSYEQYF
TGCGCCAGCAGTCAACTCGGACAGGGGGTCTCCTACGAGCAGTACTTC
>NA|TRBJ2-3|TRBV4-3|NA
CASSQAYTDTQYF
TGCGCCAGCAGCCAAGCCTACACAGATACGCAGTATTTT
>NA|TRBJ2-7|TRBV6-1|TRBD2
CASLAGVSYEQYF
TGTGCCAGCCTAGCGGGAGTCTCTTACGAGCAGTACTTC
>NA|TRBJ2-5|TRBV4-1|TRBD2
CASSQGASGRAETQYF
TGCGCCAGCAGCCAAGGGGCCAGCGGGAGAGCCGAGACCCAGTACTTC
>NA|TRBJ1-2|TRBV9|TRBD1
CASSEILQGFYGYTF
TGTGCCAGCAGCGAGATACTACAGGGGTTCTATGGCTACACCTTC
>NA|TRBJ1-1|TRBV2|NA
CATDPVGMNTEAFF
TGTGCCACCGATCCCGTGGGGATGAACACTGAAGCTTTCTTT
>once|TRBJ2-7|TRBV7-6|TRBD1
CASSPNRAWDRLSYEQYF
TGTGCCAGCAGCCCGAACCGCGCCTGGGACAGGTTAAGCTACGAGCAGTACTTC
>once|TRBJ1-1|TRBV6-5|TRBD1
CASSPAPTGHKAFF
TGTGCCAGCAGCCCAGCCCCGACAGGGCATAAAGCTTTCTTT
>NA|TRBJ1-5|TRBV19|TRBD1
CASSIRDSNNQPQHF
TGTGCCAGTAGTATCCGGGACAGCAACAATCAGCCCCAGCATTTT
>NA|TRBJ2-7|TRBV6-6|TRBD1
CASTPGGQGLYEQYF
TGTGCCAGCACCCCCGGGGGACAGGGACTCTACGAGCAGTACTTC
>NA|TRBJ2-1|TRBV7-3|TRBD2
CASSLTSSGRDYEQFF
TGTGCCAGCAGCTTAACATCGAGCGGGAGGGATTATGAGCAGTTCTTC
>NA|TRBJ2-7|TRBV19|TRBD1
CASSIRDRAYEQYF
TGTGCCAGTAGTATCCGGGACAGGGCCTACGAGCAGTACTTC
>NA|TRBJ2-2|TRBV5-1|NA
CASSLAVGGRDLNTGELFF
TGCGCCAGCAGCTTGGCCGTTGGTGGCAGAGATCTGAACACCGGGGAGCTGTTTTTT
>NA|TRBJ2-7|TRBV2|NA
CASGHGPSYEQYF
TGTGCCAGTGGACACGGTCCCTCGTACGAGCAGTACTTC
>NA|TRBJ1-2|TRBV28|TRBD1
CASSPSTGGVGGYGYTF
TGTGCCAGCAGTCCGTCGACAGGGGGCGTTGGTGGCTATGGCTACACCTTC
>NA|TRBJ2-2|TRBV14|TRBD2
CASSQDRILAGVWTGELFF
TGTGCCAGCAGCCAAGATAGGATACTAGCGGGAGTATGGACCGGGGAGCTGTTTTTT
>NA|TRBJ2-1|TRBV12-5|TRBD2
CASGRLAGNEQFF
TGTGCTAGTGGTCGACTAGCGGGCAATGAGCAGTTCTTC
>NA|TRBJ2-1|TRBV5-6|NA
CASSLEGPKQFF
TGTGCCAGCAGCTTGGAGGGTCCCAAGCAGTTCTTC
>NA|TRBJ2-5|TRBV11-2|NA
CASSLDPGWETQYF
TGTGCCAGCAGCTTAGATCCGGGTTGGGAGACCCAGTACTTC
>NA|TRBJ2-3|TRBV6-6|NA
CASSYSLSTDTQYF
TGTGCCAGCAGTTACTCTCTTAGCACAGATACGCAGTATTTT
>once|TRBJ2-4|TRBV9|TRBD1
CASSVEGQGTNIQYF
TGTGCCAGCAGCGTAGAGGGACAGGGGACAAACATTCAGTACTTC
>NA|TRBJ1-1|TRBV6-5|NA
CASRLVSLNTEAFF
TGTGCCAGCAGGTTGGTTAGTTTGAACACTGAAGCTTTCTTT
>NA|TRBJ2-7|TRBV5-4|NA
CASIPSGGRELF
TGTGCCAGCATTCCCTCGGGTGGCAGGGAGCTCTTC
>NA|TRBJ2-7|TRBV29-1|TRBD1
CSVETGGREQYF
TGCAGCGTTGAAACAGGGGGAAGGGAGCAGTACTTC
>NA|TRBJ1-1|TRBV6-1|NA
CASSESGGWSTEAFF
TGTGCCAGCAGTGAATCTGGGGGCTGGAGCACTGAAGCTTTCTTT
>NA|TRBJ2-1|TRBV5-1|NA
CASSLDDSFYNEQFF
TGCGCCAGCAGCTTGGACGACAGCTTCTACAATGAGCAGTTCTTC
>once|TRBJ2-5|TRBV12-5|NA
CASGLRAGETQYF
TGTGCTAGTGGTTTGCGGGCGGGAGAGACCCAGTACTTC
>NA|TRBJ2-1|TRBV15|NA
CATSRDPYNEQFF
TGTGCCACCAGCAGAGACCCTTACAATGAGCAGTTCTTC
>NA|TRBJ1-1|TRBV29-1|NA
CSVELEGRRTEAFF
TGCAGCGTTGAGTTGGAGGGGCGCAGGACTGAAGCTTTCTTT
>NA|TRBJ2-7|TRBV5-8|NA
CASTKGVDYEQYF
TGTGCCAGCACAAAGGGCGTTGATTACGAGCAGTACTTC
>NA|TRBJ1-5|TRBV9|NA
CASSPSPNQPQHF
TGTGCCAGCAGCCCCTCCCCCAATCAGCCCCAGCATTTT
>NA|TRBJ2-3|TRBV19|TRBD2
CASSTLAGGYTDTQYF
TGTGCCAGTAGTACGCTAGCGGGAGGGTACACAGATACGCAGTATTTT
>NA|TRBJ2-2|TRBV28|TRBD2
CASTPVLAGRAGELFF
TGTGCCAGCACCCCGGTTCTAGCGGGAAGAGCCGGGGAGCTGTTTTTT
>NA|TRBJ2-1|TRBV6-5|NA
CASSYSGTKIPHEQFF
TGTGCCAGCAGTTACTCGGGGACAAAGATCCCCCATGAGCAGTTCTTC
>NA|TRBJ1-5|TRBV29-1|NA
CSVPAGNNQPQHF
TGCAGCGTACCGGCCGGGAACAATCAGCCCCAGCATTTT
>NA|TRBJ1-2|TRBV4-1|NA
CASSPPDRGPGYTF
TGCGCCAGCAGCCCCCCGGATCGGGGGCCTGGCTACACCTTC
>once|TRBJ2-1|TRBV28|TRBD1
CASSLPGQGMDEQFF
TGTGCCAGCAGTCTACCGGGACAGGGGATGGATGAGCAGTTCTTC
>NA|TRBJ1-5|TRBV15|NA
CATSRAGSNQPQHF
TGTGCCACCAGCAGAGCGGGGAGCAATCAGCCCCAGCATTTT
>NA|TRBJ2-2|TRBV5-4|NA
CASSLLGANTGELFF
TGTGCCAGCAGCTTGTTGGGGGCAAACACCGGGGAGCTGTTTTTT
>NA|TRBJ2-7|TRBV19|TRBD2
CASSISIGLLAGRSYEQYF
TGTGCCAGTAGTATAAGCATAGGGCTCCTAGCGGGACGCTCCTACGAGCAGTACTTC
>NA|TRBJ2-1|TRBV28|NA
CASSVDEQFF
TGTGCCAGCAGTGTAGACGAGCAGTTCTTC
>NA|TRBJ2-1|TRBV29-1|TRBD1
CSVGTGGKNEQFF
TGCAGCGTTGGGACAGGGGGCAAGAATGAGCAGTTCTTC
>NA|TRBJ2-6|TRBV2|TRBD1
CASSKPGTGGSGANVLTF
TGTGCCAGCAGTAAACCCGGGACAGGGGGCTCTGGGGCCAACGTCCTGACTTTC
>NA|TRBJ2-2|TRBV5-1|NA
CASSLRGTPSTGELFF
TGCGCCAGCAGCTTGAGGGGGACCCCCAGCACCGGGGAGCTGTTTTTT
>NA|TRBJ2-2|TRBV5-5|NA
CASSNQQTNTGELFF
TGTGCCAGCAGCAACCAACAAACGAACACCGGGGAGCTGTTTTTT
>NA|TRBJ2-1|TRBV29-1|NA
CSVVGQWSSYNEQFF
TGCAGCGTTGTAGGGCAGTGGAGCTCCTACAATGAGCAGTTCTTC
>NA|TRBJ1-1|TRBV7-9|NA
CASSLSGSTEAFF
TGTGCCAGCAGCTTATCAGGGTCCACTGAAGCTTTCTTT